The sample holds a few counts of the clone carrying this T cell receptor beta chain. This record belongs to a study of tumor-infiltrating lymphocytes in oesophageal squamous cell carcinoma. MiXCR was run by TCRdb on the reads, yielding one entry per CDR3 protein. The sample contains 12,000 or so distinct CDR3 sequences, over 50% of which appear only once. CDR1 SGHVS and CDR2 FQNEAQ come from the germline V gene. This CDR3 is 14 amino acids long. The rearrangement links TRBV7-8 to TRBJ2-3; D not resolved. The end of the DNA fits TRBJ2-7 better, so the J call may be wrong. The TCR comes from a female donor with esophageal squamous cell carcinoma. Sequences were obtained from blood. The CDR3 DNA is TGTGCCAGCAGCTTAGAGGGCAAGTCCTACGAGCAGTACTTC. Amino acid sequence: CASSLEGKSYEQYF.